This TCR beta chain was recorded in a study of cytomegalovirus exposure and HLA in healthy donors. Amplification used 60 Vbeta primers and 13 Jbeta primers. The data were produced by immunoSEQ multiplex PCR, yet TCRdb's version contains in-frame clones alone and is incomplete. This sample carries 160,000 or so clones, 60% to 80% of them seen once, and the ten largest clones take about 1.4%. Study results and caveats: When analyzed later, a missense DCLRE1C variant was found to be linked to TCR beta V- and J-gene trimming. The sole available immune exposure information was CMV serostatus.

Concerning this clone itself: Its matching antigen is unknown.

Sequenced input: PBMCs. This receptor was obtained from a young woman in good health and CMV-seronegative.

The CDR3 protein is CASSWTGEADTQYF. The CDR3 nucleotides are TGTGCCAGCAGCTGGACAGGGGAGGCAGATACGCAGTATTTT. This chain joins TRBV5-4 and TRBJ2-3, with TRBD1 matching 9 bases. Germline lookup yields CDR1 SGHNT and CDR2 YYREEE (reference sequence). This CDR3 region has 14 residues. V lost 3 bases, J lost 4 bases, and 3 bases stayed unmatched.